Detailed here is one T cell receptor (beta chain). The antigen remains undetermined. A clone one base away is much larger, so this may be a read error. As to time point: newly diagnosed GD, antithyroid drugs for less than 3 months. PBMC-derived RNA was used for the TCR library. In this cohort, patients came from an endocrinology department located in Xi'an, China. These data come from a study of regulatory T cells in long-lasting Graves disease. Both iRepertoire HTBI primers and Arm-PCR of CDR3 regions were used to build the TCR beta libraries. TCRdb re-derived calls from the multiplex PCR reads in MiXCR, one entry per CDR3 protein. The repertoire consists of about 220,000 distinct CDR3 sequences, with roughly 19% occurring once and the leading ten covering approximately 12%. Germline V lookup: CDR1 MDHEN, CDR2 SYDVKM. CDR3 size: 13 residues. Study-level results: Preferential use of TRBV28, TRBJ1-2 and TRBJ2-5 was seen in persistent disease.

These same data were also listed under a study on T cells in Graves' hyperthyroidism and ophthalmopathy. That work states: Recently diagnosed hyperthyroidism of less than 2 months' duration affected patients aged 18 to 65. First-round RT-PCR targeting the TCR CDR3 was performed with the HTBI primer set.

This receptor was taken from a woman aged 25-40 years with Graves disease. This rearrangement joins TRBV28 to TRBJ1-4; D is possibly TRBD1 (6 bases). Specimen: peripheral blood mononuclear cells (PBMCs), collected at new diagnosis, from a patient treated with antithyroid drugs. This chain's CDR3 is CASSRGQIEKLSF. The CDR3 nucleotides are TGTGCCAGCAGTCGGGGGCAAATTGAAAAACTGTCTTTT.